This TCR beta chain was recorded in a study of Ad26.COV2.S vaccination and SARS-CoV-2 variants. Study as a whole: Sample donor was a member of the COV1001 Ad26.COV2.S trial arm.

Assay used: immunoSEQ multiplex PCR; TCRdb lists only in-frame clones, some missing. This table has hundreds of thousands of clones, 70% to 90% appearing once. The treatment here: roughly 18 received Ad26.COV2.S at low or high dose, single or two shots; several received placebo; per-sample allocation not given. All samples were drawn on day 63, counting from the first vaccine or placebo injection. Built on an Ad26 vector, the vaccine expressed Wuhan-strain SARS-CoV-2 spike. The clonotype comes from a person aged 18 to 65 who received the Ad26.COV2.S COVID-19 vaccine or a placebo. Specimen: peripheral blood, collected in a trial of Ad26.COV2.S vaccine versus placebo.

The CDR3 protein is CSVEIFSTYEQYF. In DNA form, the CDR3 reads TGCAGCGTTGAGATATTTTCCACCTACGAGCAGTACTTC. The chain links TRBV29-1 to TRBJ2-7; unclear D gene. There are 13 residues in the CDR3. With 3 bases removed from V and 2 bases from J, the gap between germline ends came to 11 bases. Germline V gene lookup returns CDR1 SQVTM and CDR2 ANQGSEA.